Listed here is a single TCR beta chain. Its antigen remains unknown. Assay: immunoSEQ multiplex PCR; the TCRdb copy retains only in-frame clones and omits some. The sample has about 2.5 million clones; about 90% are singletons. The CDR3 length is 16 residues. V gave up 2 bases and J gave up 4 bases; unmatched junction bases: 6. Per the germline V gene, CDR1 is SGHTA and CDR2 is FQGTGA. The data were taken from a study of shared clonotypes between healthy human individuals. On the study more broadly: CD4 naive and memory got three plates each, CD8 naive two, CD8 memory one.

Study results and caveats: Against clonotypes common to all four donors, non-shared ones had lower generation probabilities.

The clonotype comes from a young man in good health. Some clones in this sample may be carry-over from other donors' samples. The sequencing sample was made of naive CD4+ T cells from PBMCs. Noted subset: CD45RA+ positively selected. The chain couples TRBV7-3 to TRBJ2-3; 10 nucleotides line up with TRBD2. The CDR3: CASSLASGSGADTQYF. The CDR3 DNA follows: TGTGCCAGCAGCTTAGCTAGCGGGAGTGGCGCAGATACGCAGTATTTT.